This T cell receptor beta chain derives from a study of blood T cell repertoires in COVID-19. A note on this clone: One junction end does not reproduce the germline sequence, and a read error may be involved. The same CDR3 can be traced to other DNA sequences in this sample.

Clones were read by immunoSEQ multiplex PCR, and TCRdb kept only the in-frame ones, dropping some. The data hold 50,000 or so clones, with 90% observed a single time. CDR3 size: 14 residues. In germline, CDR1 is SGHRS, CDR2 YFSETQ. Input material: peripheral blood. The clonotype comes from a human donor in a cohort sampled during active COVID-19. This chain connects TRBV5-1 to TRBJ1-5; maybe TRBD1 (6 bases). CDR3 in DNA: TGCGCTAGCAGCCCCGAGACAGGACGACAGCCCCAGCATTTT. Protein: CASSPETGRQPQHF.